This T cell receptor beta chain is from a study of T cell changes during pregnancy in multiple sclerosis. Using immunoSEQ multiplex PCR, the repertoire was profiled, and TCRdb retains in-frame clones only, with some absent. The top ten clones hold 0.5% to 0.7% of a sample with some 51,000 clones, 90% to 95% of them seen once. Germline V gene data show CDR1 as LNHDA and CDR2 as SQIVND (reference sequence). The V end lost 3 bases, the J end lost 3 bases, and 17 bases lay between the germline ends. The CDR3 has 16 residues. The source of this sequence is a female donor with multiple sclerosis, enrolled in a pregnancy study. The chain uses TRBV19 and TRBJ1-1; D gene unclear. Source: CD4+ T cells from peripheral blood mononuclear cells, taken in the second trimester of pregnancy. CDR3 nucleotides: TGTGCCAGTAGTATCGATCGGTCCTTATCGGACACTGAAGCTTTCTTT. Translated, it gives CASSIDRSLSDTEAFF.